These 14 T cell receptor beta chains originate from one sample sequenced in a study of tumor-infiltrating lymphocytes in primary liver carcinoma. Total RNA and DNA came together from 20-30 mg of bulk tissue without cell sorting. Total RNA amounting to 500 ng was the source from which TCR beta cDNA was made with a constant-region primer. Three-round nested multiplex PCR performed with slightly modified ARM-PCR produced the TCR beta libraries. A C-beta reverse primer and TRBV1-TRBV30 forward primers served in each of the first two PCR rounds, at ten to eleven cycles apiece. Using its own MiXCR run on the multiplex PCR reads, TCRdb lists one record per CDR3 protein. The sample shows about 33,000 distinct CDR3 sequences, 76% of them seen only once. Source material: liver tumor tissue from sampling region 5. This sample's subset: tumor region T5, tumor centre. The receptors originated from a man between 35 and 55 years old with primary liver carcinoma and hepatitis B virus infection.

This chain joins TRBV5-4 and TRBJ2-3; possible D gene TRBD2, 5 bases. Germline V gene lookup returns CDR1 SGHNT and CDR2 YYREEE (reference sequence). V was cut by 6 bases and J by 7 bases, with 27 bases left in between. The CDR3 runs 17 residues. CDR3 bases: TGTGCCAGCACCTCTCGGGCTAGTGGGAGCCGCGGAAATACGCAGTATTTT. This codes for CASTSRASGSRGNTQYF.

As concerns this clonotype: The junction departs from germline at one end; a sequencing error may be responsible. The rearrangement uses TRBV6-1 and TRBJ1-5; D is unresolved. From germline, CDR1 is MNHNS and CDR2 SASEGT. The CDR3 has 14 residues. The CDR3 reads CANSEGESDQPQHF. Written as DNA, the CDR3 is TGTGCCAACAGTGAGGGTGAGTCGGATCAGCCCCAGCATTTC.

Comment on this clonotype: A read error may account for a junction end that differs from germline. CDR3 protein: CARSQVALLAGATDTQYF. CDR3 coding DNA: TGTGCCCGCAGCCAAGTGGCGCTTCTAGCAGGAGCGACAGACACGCAGTATTTT. This rearrangement joins TRBV4-2 to TRBJ2-3; D tentatively reads TRBD1 or TRBD2 (5 bases each). This CDR3 has 18 residues. CDR1 LGHNA and CDR2 YNFKEQ come from the germline V gene.

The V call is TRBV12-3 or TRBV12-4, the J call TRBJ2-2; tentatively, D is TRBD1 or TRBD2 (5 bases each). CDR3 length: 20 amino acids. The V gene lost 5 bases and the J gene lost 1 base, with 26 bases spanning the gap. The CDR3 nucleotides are TGTGCCAGCAGTCGGCCGGGACCCAACCCATCAGCGAAGAACACCGGGGAGCTGTTTTTT. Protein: CASSRPGPNPSAKNTGELFF.

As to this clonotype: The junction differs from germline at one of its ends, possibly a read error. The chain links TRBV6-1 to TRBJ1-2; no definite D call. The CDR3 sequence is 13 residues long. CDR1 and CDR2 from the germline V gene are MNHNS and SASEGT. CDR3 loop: CASSGGMSYGYTF. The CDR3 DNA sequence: TGTGCCAGCAGTGGAGGTATGAGCTATGGCTACACATTC.

The CDR3 DNA follows: TGTGCCAGCAGCCTAATGGCGGGAGGATCAAACACAGATACGCAGTATTTT. Protein product: CASSLMAGGSNTDTQYF. The chain joins TRBV11-2 to TRBJ2-3, with TRBD2 matching over 8 bases. With 5 bases clipped from V and 2 bases from J, the junction kept 12 bases outside the gene matches. The CDR3 has 17 amino acids. In germline, CDR1 is SGHAT, CDR2 FQNNGV.

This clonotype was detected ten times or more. CDR3 coding DNA: TGTGCCAGCAGTTTGGATTTGGATAATTCACCCCTCCACTTT. Translation gives CASSLDLDNSPLHF. V and J are TRBV28 and TRBJ1-6; D is undetermined. The CDR3 is 14 residues long. Germline V CDR1 and CDR2: MDHEN, SYDVKM. Trimming removed 3 bases at V and 5 bases at J, with 8 bases between.

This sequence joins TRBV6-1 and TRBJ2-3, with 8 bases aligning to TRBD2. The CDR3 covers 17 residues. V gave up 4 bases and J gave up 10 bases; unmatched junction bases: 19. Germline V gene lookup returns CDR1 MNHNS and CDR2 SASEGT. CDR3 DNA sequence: TGTGCCAGCAGTGCCGGAGGGATTAGCGGGACGTGGGGTTCGCAGTATTTT. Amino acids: CASSAGGISGTWGSQYF.

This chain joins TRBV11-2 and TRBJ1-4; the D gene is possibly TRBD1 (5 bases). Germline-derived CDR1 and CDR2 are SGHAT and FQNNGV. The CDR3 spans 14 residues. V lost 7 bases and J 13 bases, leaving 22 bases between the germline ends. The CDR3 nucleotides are TGTGCCAGCACCCTCGGGACGTACGTCCAGAGACTGTTTTTT. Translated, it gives CASTLGTYVQRLFF.

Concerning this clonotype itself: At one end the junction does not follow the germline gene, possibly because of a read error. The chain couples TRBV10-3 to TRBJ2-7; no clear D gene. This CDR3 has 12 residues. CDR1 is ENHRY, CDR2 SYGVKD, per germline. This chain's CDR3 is CAISEARHEQYF. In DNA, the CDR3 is TGTGCCATCAGTGAAGCCAGGCACGAGCAGTATTTC.

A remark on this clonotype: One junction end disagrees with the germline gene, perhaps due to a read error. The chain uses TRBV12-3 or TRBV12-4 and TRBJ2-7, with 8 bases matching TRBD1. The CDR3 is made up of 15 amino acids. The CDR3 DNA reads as TGTGTCAGCAGTTTTGGACAGGGTGCGAACTACGAGCAGTACTTC. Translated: CVSSFGQGANYEQYF.

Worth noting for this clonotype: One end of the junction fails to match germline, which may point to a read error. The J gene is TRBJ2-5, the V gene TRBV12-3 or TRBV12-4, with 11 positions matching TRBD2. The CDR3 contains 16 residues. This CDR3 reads CASSQTSGRAQETQHF. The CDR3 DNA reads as TGTGCCAGTAGCCAAACTAGCGGGAGAGCACAAGAGACCCAGCACTTC.

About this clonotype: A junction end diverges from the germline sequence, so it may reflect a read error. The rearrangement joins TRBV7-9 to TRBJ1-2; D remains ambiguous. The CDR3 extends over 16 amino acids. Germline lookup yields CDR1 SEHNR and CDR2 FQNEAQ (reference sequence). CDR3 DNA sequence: TGTGCCAGCAGCCCCAAGGGCGGGCTGTCCCAGTATGGTTACACCTTC. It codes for CASSPKGGLSQYGYTF.

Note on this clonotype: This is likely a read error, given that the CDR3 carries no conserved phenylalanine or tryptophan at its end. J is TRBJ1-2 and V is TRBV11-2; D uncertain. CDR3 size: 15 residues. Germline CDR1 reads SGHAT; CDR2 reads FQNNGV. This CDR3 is CAGSLAPGGLAGYTL. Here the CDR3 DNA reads TGTGCCGGCAGCTTGGCTCCAGGAGGGTTGGCTGGCTACACCCTC.